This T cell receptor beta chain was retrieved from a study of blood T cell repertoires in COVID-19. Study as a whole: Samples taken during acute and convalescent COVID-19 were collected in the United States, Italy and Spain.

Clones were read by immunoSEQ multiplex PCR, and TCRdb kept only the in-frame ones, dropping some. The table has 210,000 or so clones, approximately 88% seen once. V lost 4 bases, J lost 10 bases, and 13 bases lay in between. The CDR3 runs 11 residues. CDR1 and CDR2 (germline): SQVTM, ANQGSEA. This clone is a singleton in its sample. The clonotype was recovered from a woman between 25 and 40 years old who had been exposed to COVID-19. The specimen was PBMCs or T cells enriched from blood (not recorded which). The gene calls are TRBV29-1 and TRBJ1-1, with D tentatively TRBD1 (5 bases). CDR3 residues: CSVAGERGAFF. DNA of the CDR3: TGCAGCGTTGCGGGGGAAAGGGGAGCTTTCTTT. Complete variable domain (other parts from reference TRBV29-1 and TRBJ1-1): SAVISQKPSRDICQRGTSLTIQCQVDSQVTMMFWYRQQPGQSLTLIATANQGSEATYESGFVIDKFPISRPNLTFSTLTVSNMSPEDSSIYLCSVAGERGAFFGQGTRLTVV.